This T cell receptor beta chain is drawn from a study of T cell clusters in autoimmune cytopenias. Whole-study results and caveats: TRB repertoire shifts in secondary cytopenia and chronic lymphocytic leukemia mostly reflected lymphoma, not autoimmunity. Functional roles of the in silico T cell clusters still await experimental validation.

TRB was amplified by touch-down multiplex PCR, primer pools A and B combined. Reprocessing the multiplex PCR reads, TCRdb reports a single entry for every CDR3 protein and omits DNA. Here the sample table reports more than 12,000 distinct CDR3 sequences. Frequency places this clonotype as medium-sized (0.01 to 0.1%). Its antigen is unknown. TRB was amplified from about 260 ng of peripheral blood genomic DNA per sample. This CDR3 contains 13 residues. Germline V gives CDR1 LNHDA, CDR2 SQIVND (reference sequence). This TCR derives from a human donor with an autoimmune cytopenia or autoimmune hepatitis (not recorded which). The rearrangement links TRBV19 to TRBJ1-4. Sequencing input: peripheral blood. This chain's CDR3 is CASSIDHRAKLFF.